One and the same sample provided the 2 T cell receptor beta chains below, sequenced in a study of cytomegalovirus exposure and HLA in healthy donors. Both 60 Vbeta primers and 13 Jbeta primers went into the PCR. TCRdb's table, derived via immunoSEQ multiplex PCR, lists solely in-frame clones and lacks some. There are some 98,000 clones in the sample; about 80% occur only once, and roughly 2% lies in the top ten. Sample: PBMCs. The receptors derive from a man aged 40-49 years in good health and CMV-seronegative.

The chain joins TRBV18 to TRBJ2-2, with D tentatively TRBD1 (5 bases). Trimming took off 5 bases at V and 7 bases at J, with 14 bases between the two ends. The CDR3 loop spans 14 amino acids. Germline assignment: CDR1 KGHSH and CDR2 LQKENI. Written as DNA, the CDR3 is TGTGCCAGCTCAGACAGATCCCCGGACGGGGAGCTGTTTTTT. It codes for CASSDRSPDGELFF.

The sample holds a few counts of this clone. The chain carries TRBV5-5 and TRBJ2-7, with 9 bases matching TRBD1. The ends lost 3 bases at V and 4 bases at J; junction bases unmatched: 8. The CDR3 runs 15 residues. Germline lookup yields CDR1 SGHKS and CDR2 YYEKEE (reference sequence). Here the CDR3 reads CASSSSGTGIYEQYF. CDR3 in DNA: TGTGCCAGCAGCTCGTCCGGGACAGGGATATACGAGCAGTACTTC.